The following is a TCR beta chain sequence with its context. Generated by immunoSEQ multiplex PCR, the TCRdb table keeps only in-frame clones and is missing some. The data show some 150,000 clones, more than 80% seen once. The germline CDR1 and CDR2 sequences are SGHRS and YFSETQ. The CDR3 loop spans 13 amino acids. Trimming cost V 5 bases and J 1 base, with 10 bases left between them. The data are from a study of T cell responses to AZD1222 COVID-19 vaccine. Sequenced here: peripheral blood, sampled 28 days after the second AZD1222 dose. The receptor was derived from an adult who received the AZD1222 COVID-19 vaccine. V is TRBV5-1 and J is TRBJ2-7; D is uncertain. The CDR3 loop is CASRALDSYEQYF. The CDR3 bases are TGCGCCAGCAGAGCTCTGGATTCCTACGAGCAGTACTTC.